A selection of T cell receptor beta chains follows, all from one sample in a study of blood T cell repertoires in COVID-19. The assay was immunoSEQ multiplex PCR, and TCRdb's table has in-frame clones only and misses some. The sample contains about 250,000 clones, 70% to 90% of which appear only once. The sequencing sample was made of peripheral blood. The receptors come from a woman in her 30s with acute or convalescent COVID-19. Each CDR3 is given with its conserved first and last residue. D genes are given only for firm matches. Some rows mark clone size as missing; the rest say once, few, many or name a class of expanded clone.

V gene,clone size,CDR3 length,D gene,J gene,CDR3 protein,CDR3 DNA
TRBV5-5,.,17,TRBD2,TRBJ2-1,CASSLASGIITYNEQFF,TGTGCCAGCAGCTTAGCTAGCGGGATAATCACCTACAATGAGCAGTTCTTC
TRBV29-1,.,16,.,TRBJ2-7,CSVGGGGTRGTYEQYF,TGCAGCGTCGGAGGGGGAGGGACACGTGGCACCTACGAGCAGTACTTC
TRBV9,.,17,TRBD1,TRBJ2-7,CASSPHDGTGRSYEQYF,TGTGCCAGCAGCCCTCACGATGGGACAGGGCGCTCCTACGAGCAGTACTTC
TRBV5-1,.,14,.,TRBJ2-1,CASSLSTGVAEQFF,TGCGCCAGCAGCTTGAGTACCGGGGTCGCTGAGCAGTTCTTC
TRBV2,.,17,TRBD2,TRBJ2-3,CASSYSGRARGTDTQYF,TGTGCCAGCAGTTACAGCGGGAGGGCCCGAGGCACAGATACGCAGTATTTT
TRBV11-3,.,16,TRBD1,TRBJ2-1,CASSLGGRGKGNEQFF,TGTGCCAGCAGCTTAGGGGGCAGGGGGAAAGGAAATGAGCAGTTCTTC
TRBV24-1,.,14,TRBD2,TRBJ2-3,CATSERGNTDTQYF,TGTGCCACCAGCGAGCGGGGCAACACAGATACGCAGTATTTT
TRBV7-6,.,16,TRBD2,TRBJ2-7,CASSPGLAGGQYEQYF,TGTGCCAGCAGCCCGGGACTAGCGGGAGGGCAATACGAGCAGTACTTC
TRBV3-1/TRBV3-2,.,13,TRBD1,TRBJ2-7,CASSLGQGYEQYF,TGTGCCAGCAGCCTGGGACAGGGCTACGAGCAGTACTTC
TRBV2,.,11,.,TRBJ1-6,CASSLDSPLHF,TGTGCCAGCAGTCTTGATTCACCCCTCCACTTT
TRBV29-1,once,13,TRBD1,TRBJ2-5,CSARQGATETQYF,TGCAGCGCCCGGCAGGGGGCAACAGAGACCCAGTACTTC
TRBV10-2,.,13,.,TRBJ1-3,CASSERQGNTIYF,TGCGCCAGCAGTGAAAGACAGGGAAACACCATATATTTT
TRBV5-4,.,18,.,TRBJ2-3,CASSLANRVIRGTDTQYF,TGTGCCAGCAGCTTGGCCAATAGGGTGATCAGGGGCACAGATACGCAGTATTTT
TRBV7-8,.,15,TRBD1,TRBJ2-7,CASSHGQGVSYEQYF,TGTGCCAGCAGTCACGGACAGGGAGTGTCCTACGAGCAGTACTTC
TRBV15,.,15,.,TRBJ2-2,CATGDQRAFPGELFF,TGTGCCACCGGAGACCAGCGGGCCTTTCCCGGGGAGCTGTTTTTT
TRBV6-5,.,15,TRBD2,TRBJ2-5,CASSTQTSGKETQYF,TGTGCCAGCAGTACCCAGACTAGCGGAAAAGAGACCCAGTACTTC
TRBV9,.,14,.,TRBJ1-3,CASSSQGSGNTIYF,TGTGCCAGCAGTTCCCAGGGCTCTGGAAACACCATATATTTT
TRBV7-6,.,19,TRBD2,TRBJ2-1,CASSRGLAGGLSSYNEQFF,TGTGCCAGCAGCCGGGGACTAGCGGGAGGTTTGTCCTCCTACAATGAGCAGTTCTTC